This T cell receptor beta chain was sequenced during a study of vaccination and CD4 T cells after COVID-19. Whole-study context: Six males and four females constituted the convalescent cohort, two of whom were Hispanic.

V trimming: 3 bases; J trimming: 5 bases; junction bases outside the gene matches: 13. This CDR3 is 17 amino acids long. In germline, CDR1 is SGHAT, CDR2 FQNNGV. With the Oncomine TCR Beta short-read assay, DNA from cultured CD4+ T cells was sequenced. TCRdb re-called the PCR reads through MiXCR, storing one row per CDR3 protein. The table records 8,000 to 9,000 distinct CDR3 sequences, about 43% of them present only once. This sample's treatment: roughly 10-day PBMC culture with coronavirus spike peptide pools or control peptides (ViraFEST assay). According to the study, CD4+ T cells from the unexposed donor were gathered ahead of the COVID-19 pandemic (2011-2018). About this clonotype: Its antigen is unknown.

Sequenced material: CD4+ T cells from blood, cultured in vitro. The TCR comes from a human donor in good health. The chain recombines TRBV11-2 with TRBJ1-5, with TRBD1 matching 7 bases. The CDR3 is CASSLPPPQGDYQPQHF. DNA for the CDR3: TGTGCCAGCAGCTTGCCCCCCCCCCAGGGGGACTATCAGCCCCAGCATTTT.